The present T cell receptor beta chain was sequenced within a study of blood T cells in healthy people across ages. Findings and caveats of the study: Possibly, changes in expanded clonotypes were confounded because donor CMV status was unknown.

Donor samples were obtained from healthy Caucasian individuals from Russia, aged roughly 6 to 90. Trimming took off 3 bases at V and 2 bases at J, with 11 bases between the two ends. The CDR3 is made up of 15 amino acids. Per the germline V gene, CDR1 is SGHNT and CDR2 is YYREEE (reference sequence). Comments on this clonotype: Its antigen is as yet unknown.

The second PCR ran roughly 6 to 11 cycles with a sample-barcoded 5' primer and J-beta primers. TCRdb called the 5' RACE reads again in MiXCR, with one record for every CDR3 protein. The repertoire includes some 1.4 million distinct CDR3 sequences, around two fifths of them detected once, and 7.9% sits in the top ten. Sequencing input: blood. The rearrangement uses TRBV5-4 and TRBJ1-4; no reliable D call. The receptor comes from a woman under 30 in good health. CDR3 nucleotide sequence: TGTGCCAGCAGCTGGAGACTGGGCACTAATGAAAAACTGTTTTTT. Its translation is CASSWRLGTNEKLFF.